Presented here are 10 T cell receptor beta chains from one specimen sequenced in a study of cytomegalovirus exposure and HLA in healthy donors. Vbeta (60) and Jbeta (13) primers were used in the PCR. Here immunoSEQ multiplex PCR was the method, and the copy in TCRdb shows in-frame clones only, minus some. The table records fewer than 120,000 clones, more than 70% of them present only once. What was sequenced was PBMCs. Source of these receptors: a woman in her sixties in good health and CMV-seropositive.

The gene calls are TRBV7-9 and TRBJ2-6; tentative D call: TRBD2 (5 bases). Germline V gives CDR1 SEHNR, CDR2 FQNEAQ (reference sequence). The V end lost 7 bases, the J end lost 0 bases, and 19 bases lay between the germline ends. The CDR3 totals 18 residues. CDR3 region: CASILSGVYYSGANVLTF. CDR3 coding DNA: TGTGCCAGCATCCTTTCCGGGGTTTACTACTCTGGGGCCAACGTCCTGACTTTC.

The CDR3 region has the DNA TGTGCCAGCAGCCCGACAGGGGGAAGCTACGAGCAGTACTTC. This codes for CASSPTGGSYEQYF. The genes are TRBV5-4 and TRBJ2-7; TRBD1 matches 9 bases. The CDR3 is made up of 14 amino acids. Trimming cost V 4 bases and J 3 bases; bases outside gene matches: 5. In germline, CDR1 is SGHNT, CDR2 YYREEE (reference sequence).

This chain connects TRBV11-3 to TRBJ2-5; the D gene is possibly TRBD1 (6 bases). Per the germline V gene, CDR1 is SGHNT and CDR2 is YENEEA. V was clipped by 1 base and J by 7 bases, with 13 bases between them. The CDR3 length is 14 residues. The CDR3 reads CASSLGDNLRTQYF. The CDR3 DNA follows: TGTGCCAGCAGCTTAGGGGACAACCTTCGGACCCAGTACTTC.

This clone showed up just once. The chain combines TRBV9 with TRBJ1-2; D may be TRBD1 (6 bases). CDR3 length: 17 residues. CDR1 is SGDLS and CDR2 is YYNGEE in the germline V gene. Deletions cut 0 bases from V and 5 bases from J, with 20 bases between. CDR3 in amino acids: CASSVGSRGGQEYGYTF. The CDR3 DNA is TGTGCCAGCAGCGTAGGTTCCCGGGGGGGACAAGAATATGGCTACACCTTC.

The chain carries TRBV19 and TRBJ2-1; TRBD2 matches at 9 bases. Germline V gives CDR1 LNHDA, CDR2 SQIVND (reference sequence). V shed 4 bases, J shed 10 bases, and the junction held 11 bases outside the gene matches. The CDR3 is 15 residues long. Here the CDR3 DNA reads TGTGCCAGTAGTAGACTAGCGGAGAGTCTGGCGGAGCAGTTCTTC. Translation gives CASSRLAESLAEQFF.

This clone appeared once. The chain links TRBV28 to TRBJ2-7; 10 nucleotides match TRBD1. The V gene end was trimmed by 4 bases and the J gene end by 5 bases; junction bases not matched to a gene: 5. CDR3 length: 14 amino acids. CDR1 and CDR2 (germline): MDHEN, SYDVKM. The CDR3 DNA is TGTGCCAGCAGTTCAACTGGGACAGGGGACGAGCAGTACTTC. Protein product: CASSSTGTGDEQYF.

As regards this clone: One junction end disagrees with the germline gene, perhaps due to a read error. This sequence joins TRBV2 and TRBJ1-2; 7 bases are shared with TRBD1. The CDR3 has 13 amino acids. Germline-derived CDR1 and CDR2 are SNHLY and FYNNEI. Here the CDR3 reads CAGRQGSNYGYTF. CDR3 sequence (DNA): TGTGCCGGCAGACAGGGCTCTAACTATGGCTACACCTTC.

The CDR3 reads CASSVGGRYSGSVRGDEQFF. The DNA for the CDR3 is TGTGCCAGCAGCGTAGGAGGGAGGTATAGCGGGAGCGTCCGGGGCGATGAGCAGTTCTTC. The rearrangement joins TRBV9 to TRBJ2-1, with 9 bases that match TRBD2. Germline CDR1 and CDR2: SGDLS and YYNGEE. This CDR3 region has 20 residues. Trimming removed 0 bases from V and 8 bases from J; junction bases left unmatched: 21.

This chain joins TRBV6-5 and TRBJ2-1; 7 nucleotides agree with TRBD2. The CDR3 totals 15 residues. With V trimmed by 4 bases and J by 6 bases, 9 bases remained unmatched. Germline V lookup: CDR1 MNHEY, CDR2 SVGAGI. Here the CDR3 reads CASSSWREGRNEQFF. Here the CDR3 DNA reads TGTGCCAGCAGTTCATGGAGGGAGGGCCGCAATGAGCAGTTCTTC.

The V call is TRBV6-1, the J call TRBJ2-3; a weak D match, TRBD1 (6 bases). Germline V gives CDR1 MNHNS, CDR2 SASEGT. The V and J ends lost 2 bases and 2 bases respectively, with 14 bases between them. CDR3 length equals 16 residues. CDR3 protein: CASSELIRGHTDTQYF. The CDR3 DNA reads TGTGCCAGCAGTGAACTTATCCGGGGACACACAGATACGCAGTATTTT.